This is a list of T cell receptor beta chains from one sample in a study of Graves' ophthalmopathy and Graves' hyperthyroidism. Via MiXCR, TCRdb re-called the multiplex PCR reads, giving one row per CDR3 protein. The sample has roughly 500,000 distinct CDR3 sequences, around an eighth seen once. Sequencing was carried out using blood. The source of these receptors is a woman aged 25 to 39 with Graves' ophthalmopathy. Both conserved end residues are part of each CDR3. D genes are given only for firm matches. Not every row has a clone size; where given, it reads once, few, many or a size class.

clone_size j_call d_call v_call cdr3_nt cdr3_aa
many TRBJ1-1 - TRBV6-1 TGTGCCAGCAGGGAAGACCGGTACACTGAAGCTTTCTTT CASREDRYTEAFF
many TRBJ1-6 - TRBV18 TGTGCCAGCTCCGCCCAACAAGTCTATAATTCACCCCTCCACTTT CASSAQQVYNSPLHF
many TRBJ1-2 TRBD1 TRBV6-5 TGTGCCAGCAGTAACACCCGGACAGGAGGTGGCTACACCTTC CASSNTRTGGGYTF
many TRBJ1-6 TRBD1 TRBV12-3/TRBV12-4 TGTGCCAGCAGTTTTAGGGCAGGGGGCGGTAATTCACCCCTCCACTTT CASSFRAGGGNSPLHF
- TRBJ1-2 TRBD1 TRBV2 TGTGCCAGCAGCGTGATTCCCGGGACAGGGATTAACTATGGCTACACCTTC CASSVIPGTGINYGYTF
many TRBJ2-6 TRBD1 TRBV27 TGTGCCAGCAGACCCGGGACAGCCTACTCTGGGGCCAACGTCCTGACTTTC CASRPGTAYSGANVLTF
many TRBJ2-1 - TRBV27 TGTGCCAGCAGTTTATTGCGACAGGATAACAATGAGCAGTTCTTC CASSLLRQDNNEQFF
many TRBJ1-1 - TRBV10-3 TGTGCCATCAGATCGGACAGCAAGGACACTGAAGCTTTCTTT CAIRSDSKDTEAFF
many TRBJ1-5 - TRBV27 TGTGCCAGCGGACGACCTAAGACTGCCATGGTATCGCCCCAGCATTTT CASGRPKTAMVSPQHF
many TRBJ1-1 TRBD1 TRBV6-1 TGTGCCAGCAGTGAAGTGGGACAGCGTGAAGCTTTCTTT CASSEVGQREAFF
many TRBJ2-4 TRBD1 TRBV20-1 TGCAGTGCTAAGCACGGACAGGGGAGGAACATTAAGTACTTC CSAKHGQGRNIKYF